These 27 T cell receptor beta chains came from one sample sequenced in a study of chemoradiotherapy in HPV16-positive cancers. The protocol was immunoSEQ multiplex PCR, while the TCRdb copy is restricted to in-frame clones and leaves out a portion. This table has roughly 15,000 clones, over 85% appearing once. Here the sequenced sample was tumor tissue, taken from a patient who underwent chemoradiotherapy. The receptors stem from a human donor with HPV-associated anogenital cancer.

The chain uses TRBV5-1 and TRBJ2-7; tentative D call: TRBD2 (6 bases). This CDR3 region has 15 residues. Trimming shortened V by 0 bases and J by 0 bases, and 10 bases separated the two germline ends. In germline, CDR1 is SGHRS, CDR2 YFSETQ. The CDR3 DNA follows: TGCGCCAGCAGCTTGGGGAGGGAGTCCTCCTACGAGCAGTACTTC. This sequence encodes CASSLGRESSYEQYF.

The V gene is TRBV11-2, the J gene TRBJ2-7; 8 bases align to TRBD2. The CDR3 is 14 amino acids. Germline V gives CDR1 SGHAT, CDR2 FQNNGV. The ends lost 7 bases at V and 0 bases at J; junction bases unmatched: 5. DNA for the CDR3: TGTGCCAGCAACCGGGGGGGAAGCTCCTACGAGCAGTACTTC. Amino acid sequence: CASNRGGSSYEQYF.

The V and J genes are TRBV18 and TRBJ1-4; 10 positions match TRBD1. After removal of 5 bases from V and 7 bases from J, the junction contained 7 bases not matched to a gene. The germline gives CDR1 KGHSH, CDR2 LQKENI. The CDR3 consists of 15 residues. The CDR3 bases are TGTGCCAGCTCAGCGACAGGGGGCGAGGGTGAAAAACTGTTTTTT. It specifies CASSATGGEGEKLFF.

V and J are TRBV5-1 and TRBJ2-5; weak D call: TRBD1 (6 bases). The germline V and J ends were trimmed by 4 bases and 5 bases, with 9 bases remaining between them. This CDR3 is built from 12 residues. Germline assignment: CDR1 SGHRS and CDR2 YFSETQ. The CDR3 protein is CASSPQGETQYF. As DNA, the CDR3 is TGCGCCAGCAGCCCCCAGGGGGAGACCCAGTACTTC.

The chain is built from TRBV5-5 and TRBJ1-5; no definite D call. Looked up from germline, CDR1 is SGHKS and CDR2 is YYEKEE (reference sequence). The CDR3 totals 13 residues. Trimming removed 5 bases from V and 7 bases from J, with 13 bases in between. The CDR3 spells CASRVFPEQPQHF. The CDR3 DNA sequence: TGTGCCAGCAGGGTTTTCCCGGAACAGCCCCAGCATTTT.

The genes are TRBV27 and TRBJ2-4; D may be TRBD1 (5 bases). Trimming cost V 9 bases and J 15 bases, with 21 bases left between them. CDR1 and CDR2 from the germline V gene are MNHEY and SMNVEV (reference sequence). The CDR3 has 12 amino acids. The CDR3: CASTAGAARWYF. In nucleotides, the CDR3 is TGTGCCAGTACCGCTGGGGCAGCAAGGTGGTACTTC.

The rearrangement uses TRBV4-1 and TRBJ2-5; 9 bases agree with TRBD2. V was pared by 1 base and J by 5 bases, with 8 bases of the junction left unmatched. The CDR3 sequence is 16 residues long. CDR1 is MGHRA and CDR2 is YSYEKL in the germline V gene. The CDR3 sequence is CASSQVASGNWETQYF. CDR3 DNA sequence: TGCGCCAGCAGCCAAGTGGCTAGCGGGAACTGGGAGACCCAGTACTTC.

The rearrangement links TRBV11-2 to TRBJ2-3; D gene uncertain. The germline V gene has CDR1 SGHAT and CDR2 FQNNGV. CDR3 length: 13 residues. The V gene lost 3 bases and the J gene lost 3 bases, with 7 bases spanning the gap. The CDR3, as DNA: TGTGCCAGCAGCTTCTGGCCGACAGATACGCAGTATTTT. As protein: CASSFWPTDTQYF. The variable domain in full, with the rest retrieved from reference TRBV11-2 and TRBJ2-3, is EAGVAQSPRYKIIEKRQSVAFWCNPISGHATLYWYQQILGQGPKLLIQFQNNGVVDDSQLPKDRFSAERLKGVDSTLKIQPAKLEDSAVYLCASSFWPTDTQYFGPGTRLTVL.

V and J are TRBV14 and TRBJ2-7; D is unclear. Germline CDR1 SGHDN, CDR2 FVKESK. Between the trimmed V and J ends, which lost 2 bases and 3 bases, there was a span of 23 bases. This CDR3 has 18 amino acids. CDR3 sequence: CASSQRLGPTNPNYEQYF. The CDR3 DNA reads as TGTGCCAGCAGCCAACGATTGGGCCCCACGAATCCGAACTACGAGCAGTACTTC. Complete variable domain (other parts from reference TRBV14 and TRBJ2-7): EAGVTQFPSHSVIEKGQTVTLRCDPISGHDNLYWYRRVMGKEIKFLLHFVKESKQDESGMPNNRFLAERTGGTYSTLKVQPAELEDSGVYFCASSQRLGPTNPNYEQYFGPGTRLTVT.

V and J are TRBV5-6 and TRBJ2-4; D is unresolved. Germline V CDR1 and CDR2: SGHDT, YYEEEE. This CDR3 comprises 13 residues. Deletions cut 2 bases from V and 7 bases from J, with 10 bases between. This chain's CDR3 is CASSLSGSNIQYF. CDR3 nucleotide sequence: TGTGCCAGCAGCTTATCCGGATCGAACATTCAGTACTTC.

This sequence joins TRBV6-1 and TRBJ2-2, with 10 positions matching TRBD2. In germline, CDR1 is MNHNS, CDR2 SASEGT. Trimming removed 6 bases from V and 6 bases from J; junction bases left unmatched: 7. The CDR3 covers 15 residues. The CDR3 DNA reads as TGTGCCAGCAGGGGGTATCTAGCGGGAGCCGGGGAGCTGTTTTTT. Protein sequence: CASRGYLAGAGELFF.

The J gene is TRBJ1-4, the V gene TRBV30; the D gene is possibly TRBD1 (6 bases). Per the germline V gene, CDR1 is GTSNPN and CDR2 is SVGIG (reference sequence). Trimming cost V 1 base and J 10 bases, with 10 bases left between them. The CDR3 spans 12 residues. The CDR3, as DNA: TGTGCCTGGAGTGAACAGGGTAGAAAACTGTTTTTT. Translation gives CAWSEQGRKLFF.

The chain employs TRBV11-2 and TRBJ1-2, with D tentatively TRBD1 (5 bases). The germline CDR1 and CDR2 sequences are SGHAT and FQNNGV. The CDR3 extends over 12 amino acids. Trimming pared 5 bases from V and 6 bases from J, leaving 10 bases between. In DNA, the CDR3 is TGTGCCAGCAGCGGCCTGGGGGATGGCTACACCTTC. This translates into CASSGLGDGYTF.

J is TRBJ2-3 and V is TRBV6-1, with 11 bases fitting TRBD2. Germline CDR1 MNHNS, CDR2 SASEGT. There are 18 residues in the CDR3. With V trimmed by 1 base and J by 1 base, 7 bases remained unmatched. DNA for the CDR3: TGTGCCAGCAGTGAAGAACTAGCGGGAGCGGGGGGCACAGATACGCAGTATTTT. This gives the protein CASSEELAGAGGTDTQYF.

The V gene is TRBV2, the J gene TRBJ2-7; TRBD1 aligns across 10 bases. The V gene's germline CDR1 is SNHLY and CDR2 FYNNEI. The V gene end was trimmed by 6 bases and the J gene end by 4 bases; junction bases not matched to a gene: 3. This CDR3 comprises 13 residues. CDR3 bases: TGTGCCAGCAGGATGGACAGGGGGTACGAGCAGTACTTC. Translation: CASRMDRGYEQYF.

The J gene is TRBJ2-3, the V gene TRBV19; D remains ambiguous. Germline V gene sequence: CDR1 LNHDA, CDR2 SQIVND (reference sequence). CDR3 length: 14 amino acids. Trimming shortened V by 5 bases and J by 5 bases, and 14 bases separated the two germline ends. DNA for the CDR3: TGTGCCAGTAGTTCCGCCTCGTGGGGAGATACGCAGTATTTT. Translation gives CASSSASWGDTQYF. The whole variable domain, remainder taken from reference TRBV19 and TRBJ2-3, is DGGITQSPKYLFRKEGQNVTLSCEQNLNHDAMYWYRQDPGQGLRLIYYSQIVNDFQKGDIAEGYSVSREKKESFPLTVTSAQKNPTAFYLCASSSASWGDTQYFGPGTRLTVL.

The chain is built from TRBV10-3 and TRBJ2-3; TRBD1 is a possible D gene (5 bases). The CDR3 runs to 14 residues. Germline assignment: CDR1 ENHRY and CDR2 SYGVKD. V lost 6 bases to trimming and J lost 1 base, with 11 bases between them. CDR3 DNA sequence: TGTGCCATCAGGATGGACATAGGCACAGATACGCAGTATTTT. This codes for CAIRMDIGTDTQYF.

V gene TRBV6-5 combines with J gene TRBJ2-7, with D possibly TRBD1 on 5 matching bases. CDR3 length: 14 residues. With 4 bases removed from V and 3 bases from J, the gap between germline ends came to 13 bases. The germline V gene has CDR1 MNHEY and CDR2 SVGAGI. In nucleotides, the CDR3 is TGTGCCAGCAGTTCCTCGACAGAATTCTACGAGCAGTACTTC. As protein: CASSSSTEFYEQYF.

This clone was detected only once. The chain recombines TRBV7-3 with TRBJ2-2; D is possibly TRBD1 (6 bases). CDR1 SGHTA and CDR2 FQGTGA come from the germline V gene. The CDR3 is 14 residues long. V was trimmed by 2 bases and J by 7 bases, leaving 11 bases between them. The CDR3 bases are TGTGCCAGCAGCTTATCAGGGGCCGACGGGGAGCTGTTTTTT. Its translation: CASSLSGADGELFF.

This chain links TRBV7-9 with TRBJ2-3, with TRBD1 matching over 10 bases. J was trimmed by 4 bases and V by 2 bases; bases with no gene match: 6. CDR1 is SEHNR, CDR2 FQNEAQ, per germline (reference sequence). CDR3 size: 16 residues. CDR3 in DNA: TGTGCCAGCAGCTTACCGGGACAGGGGAGGGCAGATACGCAGTATTTT. This encodes CASSLPGQGRADTQYF.

The rearrangement uses TRBV4-1 and TRBJ2-7; D may match TRBD1 or TRBD2 (5 bases each). Germline assignment: CDR1 MGHRA and CDR2 YSYEKL. Trimming stripped 3 bases from V and 3 bases from J, with 6 bases between. CDR3 length: 12 amino acids. The CDR3 DNA reads as TGCGCCAGCAGCCATGGGGGCTACGAGCAGTACTTC. Its protein is CASSHGGYEQYF.

The chain is built from TRBV15 and TRBJ2-7, with D tentatively TRBD1 or TRBD2 (5 bases each). This CDR3 region has 14 residues. With 3 bases removed from V and 3 bases from J, the gap between germline ends came to 12 bases. Germline CDR1 reads LNHNV; CDR2 reads YYDKDF (reference sequence). CDR3 bases: TGTGCCACCAGCAGCGGGGCGAGCGGCTACGAGCAGTACTTC. This sequence encodes CATSSGASGYEQYF.

This clone has just a few counts. V and J are TRBV5-1 and TRBJ1-4; D not resolved. This CDR3 is 14 amino acids long. V was pared by 3 bases and J by 6 bases, with 12 bases between. Germline V gene lookup returns CDR1 SGHRS and CDR2 YFSETQ. The CDR3 sequence is CASSSGPEDEKLFF. Written as DNA, the CDR3 is TGCGCCAGCAGCTCGGGTCCGGAGGATGAAAAACTGTTTTTT.

The chain links TRBV4-2 to TRBJ2-5; D possibly corresponds to TRBD2 (6 bases). TRBJ2-7 explains the end of the DNA better; the J call may be wrong. The CDR3 contains 14 residues. From germline, CDR1 is LGHNA and CDR2 YNFKEQ. DNA of the CDR3: TGTGCCAGCAGCCAAGCTAGCGAGGCTCACGAGCAGTACTTC. Residues: CASSQASEAHEQYF.

This chain links TRBV11-3 with TRBJ2-1; 15 nucleotides line up with TRBD2. This CDR3 has 19 residues. Losses at the gene ends were 3 bases for V and 7 bases for J; bases not matched to a gene: 13. Per the germline V gene, CDR1 is SGHNT and CDR2 is YENEEA. The CDR3 is CASSLGNPGTSGRRNEQFF. CDR3 DNA: TGTGCCAGCAGCTTGGGAAATCCCGGGACTAGCGGGAGGAGGAATGAGCAGTTCTTC.

The chain is built from TRBV7-9 and TRBJ2-3; D is possibly TRBD2 (6 bases). CDR1 and CDR2 (germline): SEHNR, FQNEAQ (reference sequence). With 5 bases removed from V and 4 bases from J, the gap between germline ends came to 7 bases. The length of the CDR3 is 12 residues. The CDR3 nucleotides are TGTGCCAGCAGCCCGGGGGCAGATACGCAGTATTTT. This encodes CASSPGADTQYF.

The rearrangement links TRBV5-1 to TRBJ1-2, with TRBD1 matching over 7 bases. This CDR3 contains 13 residues. The junction had 9 bases not matched to a gene; V was cut back by 7 bases and J by 6 bases. The germline gives CDR1 SGHRS, CDR2 YFSETQ. CDR3 protein: CASELGGGHGYTF. The CDR3 DNA sequence: TGCGCCAGCGAATTAGGAGGGGGCCATGGCTACACCTTC.